The 32 T cell receptor beta chains below were found in one sample sequenced in a study of blood T cell repertoires in COVID-19. Libraries were prepared by immunoSEQ multiplex PCR; TCRdb keeps only in-frame clonotypes and omits some of them. The repertoire holds 150,000 or so clones, with about nine tenths as singletons. Sample: peripheral blood. Every receptor here comes from a man at least 80 years old with acute or convalescent COVID-19.

The chain employs TRBV4-2 and TRBJ1-6; 7 positions agree with TRBD1. Losses at the gene ends were 3 bases for V and 8 bases for J; bases not matched to a gene: 13. Per the germline V gene, CDR1 is LGHNA and CDR2 is YNFKEQ. The CDR3 is made up of 17 amino acids. Here the CDR3 reads CASSQMVNRDRDSPLHF. For the CDR3, the DNA is TGTGCCAGCAGCCAGATGGTAAACCGGGACAGAGATTCACCCCTCCACTTT.

This sequence joins TRBV18 and TRBJ1-4; 7 nucleotides agree with TRBD1. The CDR3 loop spans 15 amino acids. Losses at the gene ends were 6 bases for V and 5 bases for J; bases not matched to a gene: 9. In germline, CDR1 is KGHSH, CDR2 LQKENI. The CDR3 DNA sequence: TGTGCCAGCTCGTTACCCGGGACAGCGAATGAAAAACTGTTTTTT. Translation: CASSLPGTANEKLFF.

This clone has only a few counts. The chain links TRBV6-2 or TRBV6-3 to TRBJ2-1, with 10 nucleotides matching TRBD2. CDR3 length equals 18 residues. J gave up 0 bases and V 5 bases, and 10 bases lay outside the gene matches. The germline V gene encodes CDR1 MNHEY and CDR2 SVGEGT. As DNA, the CDR3 is TGTGCCAGCAGTACGCCTTTCGGACTAGCGGACTCCTACAATGAGCAGTTCTTC. This translates into CASSTPFGLADSYNEQFF.

This clone was observed once. The chain links TRBV19 to TRBJ1-5; 9 bases agree with TRBD1. Germline V gene lookup returns CDR1 LNHDA and CDR2 SQIVND (reference sequence). V dropped 5 bases and J dropped 7; count of bases not matched to a gene: 6. This CDR3 region has 14 residues. This CDR3 is CASSVTGGEQPQHF. The CDR3 nucleotides are TGTGCCAGTAGTGTGACAGGGGGTGAGCAGCCCCAGCATTTT.

The chain carries TRBV10-3 and TRBJ2-7; D is uncertain. This CDR3 has 12 amino acids. The V end lost 3 bases, the J end lost 3 bases, and 6 bases lay between the germline ends. Looked up from germline, CDR1 is ENHRY and CDR2 is SYGVKD. The DNA for the CDR3 is TGTGCCATCAGTGAAGAGAACTACGAGCAGTACTTC. Its protein is CAISEENYEQYF.

This sequence joins TRBV7-9 and TRBJ2-2, with TRBD2 identical over 11 bases. V shed 7 bases and J 0 bases; nucleotides not matched to a gene: 7. Germline V lookup: CDR1 SEHNR, CDR2 FQNEAQ (reference sequence). The CDR3 is made up of 17 amino acids. CDR3: CASIGLAGATNTGELFF. The CDR3 coding sequence is TGTGCCAGCATAGGACTAGCGGGCGCGACGAACACCGGGGAGCTGTTTTTT.

This chain joins TRBV2 and TRBJ1-1, with TRBD1 matching over 8 bases. The germline CDR1 and CDR2 sequences are SNHLY and FYNNEI. There are 15 residues in the CDR3. Trimming removed 2 bases from V and 7 bases from J; junction bases left unmatched: 9. In DNA form, the CDR3 reads TGTGCCAGCAGTGAACAAGGACAGGGAGGGGGTGAAGCTTTCTTT. It is translated as CASSEQGQGGGEAFF.

This clone has ten or more counts. The V gene is TRBV14, the J gene TRBJ2-5; no definite D call. CDR1 is SGHDN and CDR2 is FVKESK in the germline V gene. Trimming shortened V by 3 bases and J by 3 bases, and 11 bases separated the two germline ends. The CDR3 has 14 amino acids. The CDR3 DNA is TGTGCCAGCAGCCAGGGCTCGAACAAAGAGACCCAGTACTTC. It translates to CASSQGSNKETQYF.

On this clone: Other DNA sequences within the sample encode an identical CDR3. The CDR3 here is CASSPRTGAYEQYF. CDR3 bases: TGTGCCAGCAGTCCCCGGACAGGGGCCTACGAGCAGTACTTC. The chain is built from TRBV27 and TRBJ2-7, with TRBD1 matching over 9 bases. The ends lost 5 bases at V and 2 bases at J; junction bases unmatched: 4. Germline values: CDR1 MNHEY, CDR2 SMNVEV (reference sequence). This CDR3 spans 14 amino acids.

The genes are TRBV7-9 and TRBJ2-1, with D perhaps matching TRBD1 (5 bases). The CDR3 has 13 amino acids. The V and J ends lost 5 bases and 4 bases respectively, with 9 bases between them. CDR1 is SEHNR, CDR2 FQNEAQ, per germline (reference sequence). The CDR3 reads CASSPTGYNEQFF. As DNA, the CDR3 is TGTGCCAGCAGCCCCACAGGATACAATGAGCAGTTCTTC.

CDR3 DNA sequence: TGCGCCAGCAGTTCCGGACAGTCTGCAACTAATGAAAAACTGTTTTTT. Its translation is CASSSGQSATNEKLFF. This rearrangement joins TRBV5-1 to TRBJ1-4; perhaps TRBD1 as D (6 bases). This CDR3 contains 16 residues. V was pared by 5 bases and J by 0 bases, with 14 bases between. Germline CDR1 reads SGHRS; CDR2 reads YFSETQ.

The chain combines TRBV5-1 with TRBJ1-6; D unresolved. The CDR3 is 17 amino acids. V was pared by 0 bases and J by 3 bases, with 13 bases between. Germline CDR1 reads SGHRS; CDR2 reads YFSETQ. The CDR3 region is CASSLGGGGRYNSPLHF. Written as DNA, the CDR3 is TGCGCCAGCAGCTTGGGAGGCGGAGGACGCTATAATTCACCCCTCCACTTT.

In nucleotides, the CDR3 is TGTGCCACCAGTGAAACCGGGACAGCTATTAATCAGCCCCAGCATTTT. Translation gives CATSETGTAINQPQHF. The V gene is TRBV24-1, the J gene TRBJ1-5; TRBD1 aligns across 7 bases. Germline lookup yields CDR1 KGHDR and CDR2 SFDVKD. The V and J ends lost 4 bases and 4 bases, in that order; junction bases with no gene match: 9. The CDR3 is 16 amino acids.

The rearrangement joins TRBV5-1 to TRBJ1-3, with D hard to call. The V gene lost 2 bases and the J gene lost 7 bases, with 16 bases spanning the gap. Looked up from germline, CDR1 is SGHRS and CDR2 is YFSETQ. CDR3 length: 15 amino acids. DNA of the CDR3: TGCGCCAGCAGCTTCGCGGGGAGTGACGGGAACACCATATATTTT. Its protein is CASSFAGSDGNTIYF.

This chain connects TRBV7-3 to TRBJ1-2, with D maybe TRBD1 (6 bases). CDR3 size: 14 residues. V gave up 5 bases and J gave up 7 bases, with 17 bases separating them. Germline loops: CDR1 SGHTA, CDR2 FQGTGA. This chain's CDR3 is CASSPKGQGTGYTF. The CDR3 DNA sequence: TGTGCCAGCAGCCCAAAAGGTCAGGGGACTGGCTACACCTTC.

This clone was seen only a few times. The chain joins TRBV27 to TRBJ2-6; 8 nucleotides match TRBD1. The CDR3 is made up of 19 amino acids. Germline trimming cut 3 bases from V and 4 bases from J; bases unmatched to any gene: 14. CDR1 and CDR2 (germline): MNHEY, SMNVEV (reference sequence). The CDR3 sequence is CASSLDRAGGLGGANVLTF. The CDR3 DNA is TGTGCCAGCAGTTTGGACAGGGCTGGGGGCCTAGGGGGGGCCAACGTCCTGACTTTC.

This chain links TRBV11-2 with TRBJ2-7; D might be TRBD2 (5 bases). This CDR3 has 14 amino acids. V dropped 5 bases and J dropped 7 bases, with 18 bases sitting between them. CDR1 is SGHAT and CDR2 is FQNNGV in the germline V gene. CDR3 bases: TGTGCCAGCAGCCCCCACGGGATTTGGCCGGAGCAGTACTTC. This encodes CASSPHGIWPEQYF.

The V call is TRBV10-1, the J call TRBJ2-1; 11 nucleotides agree with TRBD2. This CDR3 region has 15 residues. Losses at the gene ends were 5 bases for V and 2 bases for J; bases not matched to a gene: 2. CDR1 and CDR2 from the germline V gene are WNHNN and SYGVQD (reference sequence). The CDR3 DNA sequence: TGCGCCAGCAGTCGGACTAGCGGGCCCTACAATGAGCAGTTCTTC. Its translation: CASSRTSGPYNEQFF.

This chain uses TRBV24-1 with TRBJ2-3; 9 nucleotides agree with TRBD1. J gave up 4 bases and V 4 bases, and 14 bases lay outside the gene matches. Per germline, CDR1 KGHDR and CDR2 SFDVKD. The CDR3 runs 18 residues. The CDR3 region has the DNA TGTGCCACCAGTGACGCGGATTACAGGGGGCTTTCGTCAGATACGCAGTATTTT. The encoded protein is CATSDADYRGLSSDTQYF.

The chain is built from TRBV9 and TRBJ2-3; D may be TRBD2 (6 bases). Trimming stripped 4 bases from V and 3 bases from J, with 12 bases between. This CDR3 is built from 14 residues. Germline V gene lookup returns CDR1 SGDLS and CDR2 YYNGEE. The CDR3 region is CASSPRDFTDTQYF. Written as DNA, the CDR3 is TGTGCCAGCAGCCCCCGGGACTTTACAGATACGCAGTATTTT.

The chain recombines TRBV5-1 with TRBJ1-2; 8 bases line up with TRBD1. V gave up 4 bases and J gave up 6 bases; unmatched junction bases: 11. CDR1 and CDR2 (germline): SGHRS, YFSETQ. This CDR3 is built from 15 residues. CDR3 nucleotides: TGCGCCAGCAGCCCGAGGACAGGGAAAGGTCATGGCTACACCTTC. Translated, it gives CASSPRTGKGHGYTF.

CDR3 nucleotides: TGCGCCAGCAGCCCGGGAGGCCCCGAAGCTTTCTTT. This codes for CASSPGGPEAFF. The chain links TRBV5-1 to TRBJ1-1, with unresolved D. Germline V gene sequence: CDR1 SGHRS, CDR2 YFSETQ. V lost 4 bases and J 8 bases, leaving 12 bases between the germline ends. CDR3 length equals 12 residues.

The J gene is TRBJ2-7, the V gene TRBV28; 7 nucleotides agree with TRBD2. V trimming: 8 bases; J trimming: 2 bases; junction bases outside the gene matches: 12. Germline assignment: CDR1 MDHEN and CDR2 SYDVKM. The CDR3 runs to 15 residues. This CDR3 reads CASASPRGSAYEQYF. The DNA for the CDR3 is TGTGCCAGCGCCTCCCCGCGGGGGTCCGCCTACGAGCAGTACTTC.

This chain connects TRBV27 to TRBJ2-2; D gene uncertain. Trimming stripped 2 bases from V and 0 bases from J, with 10 bases between. The CDR3 extends over 16 amino acids. The V gene's germline CDR1 is MNHEY and CDR2 SMNVEV (reference sequence). The CDR3 loop reads CASSLLQRANTGELFF. CDR3 nucleotide sequence: TGTGCCAGCAGTTTACTCCAACGGGCGAACACCGGGGAGCTGTTTTTT.

The rearrangement uses TRBV19 and TRBJ2-7; the D is unclear. Between the trimmed V and J ends, which lost 3 bases and 3 bases, there was a span of 9 bases. Germline V gives CDR1 LNHDA, CDR2 SQIVND (reference sequence). The CDR3 runs to 13 residues. The CDR3 DNA is TGTGCCAGTAGTATCAACGGTTACTACGAGCAGTACTTC. It yields the protein CASSINGYYEQYF. Supplemented by reference TRBV19 and TRBJ2-7, the full variable domain reads DGGITQSPKYLFRKEGQNVTLSCEQNLNHDAMYWYRQDPGQGLRLIYYSQIVNDFQKGDIAEGYSVSREKKESFPLTVTSAQKNPTAFYLCASSINGYYEQYFGPGTRLTVT.

The rearrangement uses TRBV15 and TRBJ2-1, with 8 bases identical to TRBD1. This CDR3 is 15 amino acids long. The ends lost 5 bases at V and 2 bases at J; junction bases unmatched: 5. Germline V CDR1 and CDR2: LNHNV, YYDKDF (reference sequence). The CDR3 loop reads CATSGDRGTYNEQFF. The CDR3 DNA reads TGTGCCACCAGCGGTGACAGGGGAACCTACAATGAGCAGTTCTTC.

V is TRBV6-2 or TRBV6-3 and J is TRBJ2-7, with 7 bases identical to TRBD2. The germline CDR1 and CDR2 sequences are MNHEY and SVGEGT. The CDR3 contains 15 residues. The J segment lost 7 bases and the V segment lost 2 bases, leaving 11 bases of the junction unmatched. The CDR3 DNA reads TGTGCCAGCAGTTACGCAGGGACTATCGCGGGGGAGCAGTACTTC. This gives the protein CASSYAGTIAGEQYF.

This chain uses TRBV19 with TRBJ1-1; D is possibly TRBD1 (5 bases). Germline values: CDR1 LNHDA, CDR2 SQIVND (reference sequence). The CDR3 is 15 residues long. V was pared by 3 bases and J by 4 bases, with 15 bases between. The CDR3 spells CASSIGTGGGTEAFF. The CDR3 coding sequence is TGTGCCAGTAGTATTGGCACCGGGGGAGGCACTGAAGCTTTCTTT.

The chain couples TRBV28 to TRBJ2-1; tentative D call: TRBD2 (6 bases). Germline values: CDR1 MDHEN, CDR2 SYDVKM. V lost 6 bases and J lost 1, with 10 bases in between. The CDR3 is made up of 14 amino acids. CDR3 bases: TGTGCCAGCAGGCCGGCGGGGTCCTACAATGAGCAGTTCTTC. It encodes CASRPAGSYNEQFF.

This CDR3 is CASSPTGDTNYGYTF. DNA of the CDR3: TGTGCCAGCTCACCGACAGGTGACACTAACTATGGCTACACCTTC. The V call is TRBV18, the J call TRBJ1-2; tentative D call: TRBD1 (6 bases). Germline V gene sequence: CDR1 KGHSH, CDR2 LQKENI. V gave up 3 bases and J gave up 0 bases, with 11 bases separating them. This CDR3 contains 15 residues.

The chain joins TRBV7-9 to TRBJ2-5, with D maybe TRBD2 (5 bases). V lost 5 bases and J lost 1, with 8 bases in between. Looked up from germline, CDR1 is SEHNR and CDR2 is FQNEAQ (reference sequence). The CDR3 has 13 residues. The chain's CDR3 is CASSRGFQETQYF. Written as DNA, the CDR3 is TGTGCCAGCAGCCGAGGGTTCCAAGAGACCCAGTACTTC.

This chain uses TRBV7-7 with TRBJ2-7; 15 positions match TRBD2. The germline V gene encodes CDR1 SSHAT and CDR2 FNYEAQ (reference sequence). The length of the CDR3 is 16 residues. Trimming at V came to 5 bases and at J to 5 bases, leaving 7 bases not matched to a gene. Written as DNA, the CDR3 is TGTGCCAGCAGCGCCGGACTAGCGGGAGGGCCCGACGAGCAGTACTTC. This encodes CASSAGLAGGPDEQYF.